The 19 T cell receptor beta chains presented below share a single source sample, sequenced in a study of T-cell reconstitution after alpha-beta-depleted transplantation in children. The TCRbeta library incorporated unique molecular identifiers. Via MiXCR, TCRdb re-called the PCR reads, giving one row per CDR3 protein. The table lists over 150,000 distinct CDR3 sequences, about 7% of them singletons. The sequencing used PBMCs, collected before TCRalphabeta/CD19-depleted stem cell transplant. All receptors derive from a boy aged 2 to 10 with acute lymphoblastic leukemia, due to receive a stem cell transplant.

The table lists this clonotype with many counts. The rearrangement joins TRBV7-3 to TRBJ2-3; 9 nucleotides agree with TRBD1. Germline CDR1 is SGHTA and CDR2 is FQGTGA. V lost 3 bases, J lost 7 bases, and 2 bases stayed unmatched. The CDR3 contains 13 residues. CDR3 bases: TGTGCCAGCAGCTTGTACAGGGGGCATACGCAGTATTTT. It yields the protein CASSLYRGHTQYF.

This clonotype was observed at least ten times. The V gene is TRBV15, the J gene TRBJ2-1; no clear D gene. Germline CDR1 LNHNV, CDR2 YYDKDF (reference sequence). The CDR3 has 13 amino acids. The V and J ends lost 3 bases and 0 bases respectively, with 3 bases between them. In nucleotides, the CDR3 is TGTGCCACCAGCAGGGACTCCTACAATGAGCAGTTCTTC. Encoded protein: CATSRDSYNEQFF.

This clonotype has more than one count but fewer than ten. The chain has TRBV3-1 and TRBJ2-7; D is undetermined. CDR3 size: 14 residues. The V gene's germline CDR1 is LGHDT and CDR2 YNNKEL (reference sequence). Between the trimmed V and J ends, which lost 3 bases and 9 bases, there was a span of 18 bases. The CDR3 reads CASSHNTGRRGQYF. CDR3 sequence (DNA): TGTGCCAGCAGCCACAACACGGGCCGTCGTGGGCAGTACTTC.

The chain employs TRBV7-8 and TRBJ1-1, with D uncertain. Germline CDR1 and CDR2: SGHVS and FQNEAQ. The CDR3 runs to 13 residues. V lost 4 bases, J lost 11 bases, and 17 bases lay in between. This CDR3 reads CASSSRALGTAFF. The DNA for the CDR3 is TGTGCCAGCAGCTCCCGGGCCCTTGGTACGGCTTTCTTT.

This clonotype was picked up many times. V gene TRBV25-1 combines with J gene TRBJ2-1, with D unresolved. CDR1 MGHDK and CDR2 SYGVNS come from the germline V gene. The CDR3 length is 11 residues. V was cut by 3 bases and J by 13 bases, with 10 bases left in between. The CDR3 reads CASSEALYQFF. DNA of the CDR3: TGTGCCAGCAGTGAGGCTCTTTACCAGTTCTTC.

This clonotype was recorded at least ten times. V is TRBV7-9 and J is TRBJ2-7; D is uncertain. With 1 base removed from V and 2 bases from J, the gap between germline ends came to 12 bases. The germline gives CDR1 SEHNR, CDR2 FQNEAQ (reference sequence). The CDR3 totals 15 residues. As DNA, the CDR3 is TGTGCCAGCAGCTTAGTCCTTGGGGAAACCTACGAGCAGTACTTC. Protein sequence: CASSLVLGETYEQYF.

This clonotype was recorded a few times. The chain carries TRBV7-2 and TRBJ1-2, with D hard to call. Germline V lookup: CDR1 SGHTA, CDR2 FQGNSA. V lost 2 bases and J lost 3, with 16 bases in between. This CDR3 is built from 16 residues. Written as DNA, the CDR3 is TGTGCCAGCAGCTTATTTCTCGTGCAGGAGCACTATGGCTACACCTTC. As protein: CASSLFLVQEHYGYTF.

This clonotype appeared many times. The chain is built from TRBV11-3 and TRBJ2-2; TRBD1 is a possible D gene (5 bases). The CDR3 totals 14 residues. V was cut by 4 bases and J by 4 bases, with 10 bases left in between. Germline V gene sequence: CDR1 SGHNT, CDR2 YENEEA. CDR3 nucleotides: TGTGCCAGCAGCTCGTCCAGGGTCACCGGGGAGCTGTTTTTT. Translation: CASSSSRVTGELFF. Full variable domain (rest looked up from reference TRBV11-3 and TRBJ2-2): EAGVVQSPRYKIIEKKQPVAFWCNPISGHNTLYWYLQNLGQGPELLIRYENEEAVDDSQLPKDRFSAERLKGVDSTLKIQPAELGDSAVYLCASSSSRVTGELFFGEGSRLTVL.

At least ten counts were recorded for this clonotype. This chain uses TRBV12-3 or TRBV12-4 with TRBJ2-3; unclear D gene. V was shortened by 2 bases and J by 6 bases, with 12 bases between the two germline ends. The CDR3 consists of 14 residues. The CDR3 loop reads CASSLKLAWDTQYF. The CDR3 DNA reads as TGTGCCAGCAGTTTAAAACTGGCCTGGGATACGCAGTATTTT.

This clonotype was detected many times. The chain carries TRBV10-3 and TRBJ1-1, with 8 bases aligning to TRBD1. J lost 11 bases, V lost 10 bases, and 12 bases had no gene match. The CDR3 runs 12 residues. Per germline, CDR1 ENHRY and CDR2 SYGVKD. The CDR3 sequence: CATQSGQGFAFF. DNA for the CDR3: TGTGCCACCCAGAGCGGACAGGGTTTCGCTTTCTTT.

This clonotype was seen many times. The chain is built from TRBV7-2 and TRBJ2-3; TRBD2 matches 13 bases. J was trimmed by 6 bases and V by 1 base; bases with no gene match: 7. Germline CDR1 and CDR2: SGHTA and FQGNSA. The CDR3 covers 17 residues. CDR3 nucleotide sequence: TGTGCCAGCAGCTTAGTACTAGCGGGGGGGGGTACTGATACGCAGTATTTT. This gives the protein CASSLVLAGGGTDTQYF.

This chain uses TRBV21-1 with TRBJ1-1; no DNA check was done on the table's D call, TRBD1. TRBV21-1 is a recognized pseudogene. The CDR3 contains 12 residues. The CDR3 sequence: CTHRAAGTEAFF. CDR3 nucleotide sequence: TGCACCCACCGCGCCGCCGGCACTGAAGCTTTCTTT.

V usage is TRBV20-1 and J usage is TRBJ2-7; D is possibly TRBD1 (6 bases). The CDR3 is made up of 13 amino acids. Germline CDR1 DFQATT, CDR2 SNEGSKA (reference sequence). V lost 4 bases and J 3 bases, leaving 13 bases between the germline ends. CDR3 DNA sequence: TGCAGTGCTACCGGACAGACGATCTACGAGCAGTACTTC. Translating it yields CSATGQTIYEQYF.

This clonotype showed up many times. The chain uses TRBV7-2 and TRBJ2-2; a weak D match, TRBD1 (6 bases). The CDR3 is 15 amino acids. Germline values: CDR1 SGHTA, CDR2 FQGNSA. V gave up 5 bases and J gave up 4 bases, with 14 bases separating them. The CDR3 spells CASSPIRGGTGELFF. CDR3 in DNA: TGTGCCAGCAGCCCAATCAGGGGTGGCACCGGGGAGCTGTTTTTT.

This clonotype is labeled medium-sized (0.01 to 0.1%). The rearrangement links TRBV20-1 to TRBJ2-7; 7 bases line up with TRBD1. The CDR3 totals 12 residues. From germline, CDR1 is DFQATT and CDR2 SNEGSKA (reference sequence). V gave up 4 bases and J gave up 4 bases; unmatched junction bases: 4. CDR3 protein: CSATNRGYEQYF. The CDR3, as DNA: TGCAGTGCTACTAACAGGGGATACGAGCAGTACTTC.

The chain links TRBV15 to TRBJ1-5; no reliable D call. The CDR3 has 14 amino acids. The germline gives CDR1 LNHNV, CDR2 YYDKDF (reference sequence). V dropped 1 base and J dropped 7 bases, with 11 bases sitting between them. Here the CDR3 DNA reads TGTGCCACCAGCAGAGGTATAGGTGAGCAGCCCCAGCATTTT. Its protein product is CATSRGIGEQPQHF.

In this sample, this clonotype turned up many times. The gene calls are TRBV24-1 and TRBJ2-1; 10 bases are shared with TRBD1. The V and J ends lost 9 bases and 8 bases, in that order; junction bases with no gene match: 6. The germline CDR1 and CDR2 sequences are KGHDR and SFDVKD. The CDR3 is 13 amino acids. CDR3 residues: CATRQGARDEQFF. The DNA of the CDR3 is TGTGCCACCCGACAGGGGGCGAGGGATGAGCAGTTCTTC.

This clonotype was recorded many times. The chain joins TRBV6-5 to TRBJ2-5; TRBD1 matches 12 bases. With 6 bases clipped from V and 5 bases from J, the junction kept 10 bases outside the gene matches. CDR3 length equals 16 residues. Germline loops: CDR1 MNHEY, CDR2 SVGAGI. In DNA, the CDR3 is TGTGCCAGCAGACTCAACCGGGACAGGGGGCGTGAGACCCAGTACTTC. Its translation: CASRLNRDRGRETQYF.

This clonotype is a singleton in its sample. This sequence joins TRBV12-3 or TRBV12-4 and TRBJ2-1; the D gene is possibly TRBD2 (6 bases). The CDR3 spans 18 residues. Written as DNA, the CDR3 is TGTACCATCAGCCCCTCGGGGGTTGGTGTTAATCCCTACAATGAGCAGTTCTTC. This gives the protein CTISPSGVGVNPYNEQFF.